One and the same sample provided the 8 T cell receptor beta chains below, sequenced in a study of blood T cell repertoires in COVID-19. Libraries were prepared by immunoSEQ multiplex PCR; TCRdb keeps only in-frame clonotypes and omits some of them. The sample consists of around 120,000 clones, 82% of them appearing once. The sample consisted of peripheral blood. These receptor sequences come from a man between 65 and 85 years old with active or convalescent COVID-19.

CDR3: CASSTTSGSNEQFF. In DNA form, the CDR3 reads TGTGCCAGCAGCACGACTAGCGGGAGTAATGAGCAGTTCTTC. The gene calls are TRBV7-9 and TRBJ2-1; 12 bases line up with TRBD2. After removal of 5 bases from V and 7 bases from J, the junction contained 3 bases not matched to a gene. This CDR3 comprises 14 residues. CDR1 is SEHNR and CDR2 is FQNEAQ in the germline V gene (reference sequence).

The chain is built from TRBV2 and TRBJ1-1; D not certain. CDR1 and CDR2 from the germline V gene are SNHLY and FYNNEI. The CDR3 contains 14 residues. V dropped 2 bases and J dropped 0 bases, with 7 bases sitting between them. The chain's CDR3 is CASSEIALNTEAFF. The CDR3 region has the DNA TGTGCCAGCAGTGAAATAGCTTTGAACACTGAAGCTTTCTTT. The variable domain in full, with the rest retrieved from reference TRBV2 and TRBJ1-1, is EPEVTQTPSHQVTQMGQEVILRCVPISNHLYFYWYRQILGQKVEFLVSFYNNEISEKSEIFDDQFSVERPDGSNFTLKIRSTKLEDSAMYFCASSEIALNTEAFFGQGTRLTVV.

J is TRBJ2-7 and V is TRBV19; 12 bases align to TRBD2. The junction had 13 bases not matched to a gene; V was cut back by 7 bases and J by 0 bases. This CDR3 has 18 residues. Germline V CDR1 and CDR2: LNHDA, SQIVND (reference sequence). CDR3 sequence (DNA): TGTGCCAGTACCCCGGGACTAGCGGGCCCTGGGGGCTCCTACGAGCAGTACTTC. Residues: CASTPGLAGPGGSYEQYF.

The chain couples TRBV2 to TRBJ1-2; maybe TRBD1 (5 bases). This CDR3 region has 15 residues. Germline V lookup: CDR1 SNHLY, CDR2 FYNNEI. V lost 1 base to trimming and J lost 7 bases, with 16 bases between them. CDR3 amino acids: CASSEGFRVFGGYTF. CDR3 in DNA: TGTGCCAGCAGTGAAGGTTTCAGGGTTTTTGGTGGCTACACCTTC.

The rearrangement uses TRBV5-1 and TRBJ2-1; no clear D. V lost 4 bases to trimming and J lost 6 bases, with 14 bases between them. The germline V gene has CDR1 SGHRS and CDR2 YFSETQ. This CDR3 comprises 14 residues. The CDR3 coding sequence is TGCGCCAGCAGCCCAGGAAGCAGGTTCAATGAGCAGTTCTTC. Protein: CASSPGSRFNEQFF.

This chain joins TRBV7-8 and TRBJ2-7, with 7 bases fitting TRBD1. Trimming at V came to 5 bases and at J to 2 bases, leaving 6 bases not matched to a gene. Looked up from germline, CDR1 is SGHVS and CDR2 is FQNEAQ. The CDR3 contains 14 residues. The CDR3 nucleotides read TGTGCCAGCAGCCTCGACAGGGACACCTACGAGCAGTACTTC. The encoded protein is CASSLDRDTYEQYF.

The chain employs TRBV18 and TRBJ1-4; D ambiguous. V lost 1 base and J lost 0, with 12 bases in between. This CDR3 comprises 17 residues. Germline values: CDR1 KGHSH, CDR2 LQKENI. CDR3 DNA: TGTGCCAGCTCACCACTACTTGTGGTAACAACTAATGAAAAACTGTTTTTT. This translates into CASSPLLVVTTNEKLFF.

There are a few counts of this clone. The chain couples TRBV6-2 or TRBV6-3 to TRBJ1-5, with 7 bases lining up with TRBD1. Trimming took 0 bases from V and 0 from J; bases not matched to a gene: 8. Germline V gene lookup returns CDR1 MNHEY and CDR2 SVGEGT. CDR3 size: 18 residues. CDR3 residues: CASSYSGTVIISNQPQHF. CDR3 DNA: TGTGCCAGCAGTTACTCGGGGACAGTTATCATTAGCAATCAGCCCCAGCATTTT.